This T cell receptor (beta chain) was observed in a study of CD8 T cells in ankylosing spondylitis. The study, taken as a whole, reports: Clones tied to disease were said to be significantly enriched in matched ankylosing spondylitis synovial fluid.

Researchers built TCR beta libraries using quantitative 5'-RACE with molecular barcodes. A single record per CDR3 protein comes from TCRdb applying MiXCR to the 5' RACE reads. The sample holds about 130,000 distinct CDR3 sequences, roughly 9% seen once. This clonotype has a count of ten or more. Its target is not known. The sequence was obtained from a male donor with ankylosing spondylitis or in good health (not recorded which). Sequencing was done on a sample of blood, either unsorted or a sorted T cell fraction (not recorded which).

For the CDR3, the DNA is TGCAGTGCTAGCCCTAGCGGGAGGAGCCACACCGGGGAGCTGTTTTTT. It yields the protein CSASPSGRSHTGELFF. The V gene is TRBV20-1, the J gene TRBJ2-2; 11 bases are shared with TRBD2. This CDR3 region has 16 residues. The germline gives CDR1 DFQATT, CDR2 SNEGSKA (reference sequence). V was pared by 3 bases and J by 3 bases, with 6 bases of the junction left unmatched.